This T cell receptor beta chain is from a study of blood T cells in healthy people across ages. Overall study context: The capture of about one barcoded beta molecule per two T cells was achieved by template switching. Study results and limitations: Greater diversity and more naive CD4+ cells were seen in long-lived donors than in aged donors.

This clonotype was picked up one time. Its antigen is not known. CDR1 and CDR2 (germline): SGDLS, YYNGEE. This CDR3 has 16 residues. V lost 0 bases to trimming and J lost 2 bases, with 14 bases between them. The authors extracted at least 5 micrograms of total RNA per sample. With a J-beta primer mix and a sample-barcoded 5' primer, a second PCR ran roughly 6 to 11 cycles. A template-switch adaptor containing 12 random nucleotides labeled each cDNA molecule. TCRdb re-derived calls from the 5' RACE reads in MiXCR, one entry per CDR3 protein. The sample records about 830,000 distinct CDR3 sequences, 60% to 80% being singletons.

Material for sequencing was blood. The chain uses TRBV9 and TRBJ2-5; D might be TRBD1 or TRBD2, each matching 5 bases. The sequence derives from a man aged 25 to 40 in good health. CDR3: CASSVAWGNKQETQYF. DNA for the CDR3: TGTGCCAGCAGCGTAGCGTGGGGGAACAAGCAAGAGACCCAGTACTTC.